Below, one TCR beta chain is given with its context. Its antigen is currently unknown. This entry comes from a study of T cell repertoires in cytomegalovirus infection. The CDR3 consists of 12 residues. The ends were cut back, 6 bases at V and 6 bases at J, with 14 bases in the middle. Germline-derived CDR1 and CDR2 are DFQATT and SNEGSKA (reference sequence). TCRdb independently ran MiXCR on the reads; one entry per CDR3 protein. Here the sample spans around 300,000 distinct CDR3 sequences, roughly a fifth being singletons. This receptor was obtained from a human donor in good health (CMV status not recorded). Some clones in this sample may be carry-over from other donors' samples. The chain is built from TRBV20-1 and TRBJ1-2; D uncertain. The sequencing used cultured PBMCs, collected from culture after CMV antigen stimulation. The CDR3 spells CSARPLGDGYTF. Written as DNA, the CDR3 is TGCAGTGCCCGCCCCCTGGGCGATGGCTACACCTTC.